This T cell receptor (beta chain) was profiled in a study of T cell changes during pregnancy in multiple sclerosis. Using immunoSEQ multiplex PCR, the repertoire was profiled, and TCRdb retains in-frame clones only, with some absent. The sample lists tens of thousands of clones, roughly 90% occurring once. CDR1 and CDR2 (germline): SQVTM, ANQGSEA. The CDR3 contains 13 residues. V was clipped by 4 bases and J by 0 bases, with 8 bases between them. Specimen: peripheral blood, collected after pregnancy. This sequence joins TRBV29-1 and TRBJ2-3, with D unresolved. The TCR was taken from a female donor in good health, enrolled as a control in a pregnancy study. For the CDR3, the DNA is TGCAGCGTTGCCCCAGTTAGCACAGATACGCAGTATTTT. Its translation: CSVAPVSTDTQYF.